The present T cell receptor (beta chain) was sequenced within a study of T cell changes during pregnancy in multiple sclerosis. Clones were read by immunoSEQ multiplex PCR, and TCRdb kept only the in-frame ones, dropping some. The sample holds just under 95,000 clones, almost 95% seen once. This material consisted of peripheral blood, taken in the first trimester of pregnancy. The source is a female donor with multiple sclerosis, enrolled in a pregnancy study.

This chain's CDR3 is CASSGTGVVYEQYF. For the CDR3, the DNA is TGTGCCAGCAGCGGAACAGGGGTGGTTTACGAGCAGTACTTC. The chain uses TRBV5-5 and TRBJ2-7; TRBD1 aligns across 7 bases. J lost 4 bases, V lost 4 bases, and 8 bases had no gene match. Germline V lookup: CDR1 SGHKS, CDR2 YYEKEE (reference sequence). CDR3 size: 14 residues.